One and the same sample provided the 7 T cell receptor beta chains below, sequenced in a study of blood T cell repertoires in COVID-19. Clones were sequenced by immunoSEQ multiplex PCR, and TCRdb holds only the in-frame ones, with some missing. The sample lists 60,000 or so clones, approximately 87% occurring once. Source material: peripheral blood. These receptors were obtained from a man aged 55 to 70 with active or convalescent COVID-19.

In DNA form, the CDR3 reads TGTGCCACCAGCAGAGATCACACATACTATGGCTACACCTTC. Encoded protein: CATSRDHTYYGYTF. The chain has TRBV15 and TRBJ1-2; no clear D gene. CDR3 length: 14 residues. The ends were cut back, 0 bases at V and 3 bases at J, with 8 bases in the middle. Germline CDR1 and CDR2: LNHNV and YYDKDF (reference sequence).

The chain recombines TRBV25-1 with TRBJ2-2, with 10 nucleotides matching TRBD2. The CDR3 spans 15 residues. Germline V CDR1 and CDR2: MGHDK, SYGVNS. V shed 8 bases and J 8 bases; nucleotides not matched to a gene: 11. The DNA for the CDR3 is TGTGCCAGCGAAACCGCCCTAGCGGGAGCTGGGGAGCTGTTTTTT. Translating it yields CASETALAGAGELFF.

This sequence joins TRBV19 and TRBJ1-2; D possibly corresponds to TRBD1 (5 bases). Trimming took 5 bases from V and 4 from J, leaving 17 bases between them. This CDR3 has 15 residues. Germline-derived CDR1 and CDR2 are LNHDA and SQIVND (reference sequence). The CDR3 region has the DNA TGTGCCAGTAGTGATCATTTCAGGGAGGGCTATGGCTACACCTTC. Translated, it gives CASSDHFREGYGYTF.

The chain recombines TRBV27 with TRBJ2-7; 7 nucleotides match TRBD1. This CDR3 region has 14 residues. Trimming took 3 bases from V and 2 from J; bases not matched to a gene: 4. Germline CDR1 and CDR2: MNHEY and SMNVEV (reference sequence). CDR3 bases: TGTGCCAGCAGTTTCTGGGACAGCACCTACGAGCAGTACTTC. Protein: CASSFWDSTYEQYF.

This clone was detected only a few times. The V and J genes are TRBV7-2 and TRBJ2-1, with a weak D call TRBD2 (7 bases). The CDR3 is 14 residues long. The V gene's germline CDR1 is SGHTA and CDR2 FQGNSA. The ends were cut back, 3 bases at V and 5 bases at J, with 11 bases in the middle. In nucleotides, the CDR3 is TGTGCCAGCAGCTTGGCGGGGGCAAACAATGAGCAGTTCTTC. Protein: CASSLAGANNEQFF.

The chain links TRBV9 to TRBJ1-1; D is possibly TRBD1 (5 bases). Germline CDR1 reads SGDLS; CDR2 reads YYNGEE. This CDR3 is built from 14 residues. The germline V and J ends were trimmed by 2 bases and 1 base, with 9 bases remaining between them. The CDR3, as DNA: TGTGCCAGCAGCGTCGGACAAACGAACACTGAAGCTTTCTTT. Translated: CASSVGQTNTEAFF.

The J gene is TRBJ1-5, the V gene TRBV30, with TRBD1 as a possible D gene (6 bases). Trimming took 1 base from V and 0 from J, leaving 7 bases between them. Germline-derived CDR1 and CDR2 are GTSNPN and SVGIG (reference sequence). This CDR3 is 14 amino acids long. In DNA, the CDR3 is TGTGCCTGGAGTGGGGGGCATAGCAATCAGCCCCAGCATTTT. Amino acids: CAWSGGHSNQPQHF.